The clone carrying this T cell receptor (beta chain) was counted only a few times. What it recognizes is unknown. The data belong to a study of cytomegalovirus exposure and HLA in healthy donors. Study-level findings and limits: A further, later analysis showed that HLA-associated TCR beta chains (compared with equally common others) were more clonally expanded. Earlier findings revealed that most TCR beta V segments proved productive either about 90% or about 30% of the time. A likely sequencing artifact accounted for one observed cluster of highly shared sequence variants. Among donors in an Asian-associated ancestry cluster, a later analysis reportedly found fewer N-insertions than the roughly 700-donor mean.

PCR primers comprised 60 Vbeta and 13 Jbeta primers. TCRdb's copy holds only in-frame clones and misses some; the assay was immunoSEQ multiplex PCR. The repertoire consists of roughly 120,000 clones, with 15% to 17% occurring once and the leading ten covering 1.9%. Trimming stripped 1 base from V and 5 bases from J, with 11 bases between. The V gene's germline CDR1 is LNHDA and CDR2 SQIVND (reference sequence). The CDR3 runs 14 residues. The sequence was obtained from a young woman in good health and CMV-seronegative. This chain connects TRBV19 to TRBJ1-1; D not certain. What was sequenced was PBMCs. The CDR3 DNA follows: TGTGCCAGTAGTATAGGGGGAGATTGGACTGAAGCTTTCTTT. Amino acid sequence: CASSIGGDWTEAFF. The full variable domain, completed using reference TRBV19 and TRBJ1-1, is DGGITQSPKYLFRKEGQNVTLSCEQNLNHDAMYWYRQDPGQGLRLIYYSQIVNDFQKGDIAEGYSVSREKKESFPLTVTSAQKNPTAFYLCASSIGGDWTEAFFGQGTRLTVV.